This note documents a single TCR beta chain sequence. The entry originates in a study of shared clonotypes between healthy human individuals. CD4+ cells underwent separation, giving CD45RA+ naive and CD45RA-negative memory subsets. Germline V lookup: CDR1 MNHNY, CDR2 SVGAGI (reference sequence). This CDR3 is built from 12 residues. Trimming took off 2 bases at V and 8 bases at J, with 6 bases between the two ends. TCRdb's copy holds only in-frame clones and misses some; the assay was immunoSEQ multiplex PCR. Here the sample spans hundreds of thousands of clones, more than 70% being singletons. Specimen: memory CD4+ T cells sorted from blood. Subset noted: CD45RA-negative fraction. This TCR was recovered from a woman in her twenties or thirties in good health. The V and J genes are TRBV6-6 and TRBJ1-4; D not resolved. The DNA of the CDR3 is TGTGCCAGCAGTTACATTGGGGAAAAACTGTTTTTT. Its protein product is CASSYIGEKLFF.